The rows below give T cell receptor beta chains drawn from one sample of a study of T cells in Graves' hyperthyroidism and ophthalmopathy. TCRdb re-called the multiplex PCR reads with MiXCR, one entry per CDR3 protein. The sample lists just under 750,000 distinct CDR3 sequences; 35% were seen once. Specimen: blood. Every receptor here comes from a woman aged 40 to 50 with Graves' hyperthyroidism. Each CDR3 is given with its conserved first and last residue. The D gene is left open where the match is weak. Size values are once, few and many counts, or a class for expanded clones, and some rows have none.

CDR3 protein: CSARDSRAGNTIYF
CDR3 DNA: TGCAGTGCTAGAGATTCCAGGGCAGGAAACACCATATATTTT
D gene: .
V gene: TRBV20-1
clone size: .
J gene: TRBJ1-3

CDR3 protein: CASSEQGAQTF
CDR3 DNA: TGTGCCAGCAGTGAACAGGGGGCGCAAACCTTC
D gene: TRBD1
V gene: TRBV6-5
clone size: .
J gene: TRBJ1-2

CDR3 protein: CSVSGLANTGELFF
CDR3 DNA: TGCAGCGTTTCGGGACTAGCGAACACCGGGGAGCTGTTTTTT
D gene: TRBD2
V gene: TRBV29-1
clone size: .
J gene: TRBJ2-2

CDR3 protein: CASSAFPGLDEQFF
CDR3 DNA: TGTGCCAGTAGTGCTTTCCCCGGGTTAGATGAGCAGTTCTTC
D gene: .
V gene: TRBV7-6
clone size: .
J gene: TRBJ2-1

CDR3 protein: CASSLDPGGTQYF
CDR3 DNA: TGCGCCAGCAGCTTAGACCCGGGGGGGACCCAGTACTTC
D gene: TRBD2
V gene: TRBV5-1
clone size: few
J gene: TRBJ2-5

CDR3 protein: CASSQEKLGNQPQHF
CDR3 DNA: TGTGCCAGCAGCCAAGAGAAATTGGGCAATCAGCCCCAGCATTTT
D gene: .
V gene: TRBV4-2
clone size: few
J gene: TRBJ1-5

CDR3 protein: CASSQFGGRETQYF
CDR3 DNA: TGCGCCAGCAGCCAATTTGGGGGGAGAGAGACCCAGTACTTC
D gene: .
V gene: TRBV4-1
clone size: .
J gene: TRBJ2-5

CDR3 protein: CASSLPTGLNEQFF
CDR3 DNA: TGTGCCAGCAGCTTGCCGACAGGCCTCAATGAGCAGTTCTTC
D gene: .
V gene: TRBV7-9
clone size: .
J gene: TRBJ2-1

CDR3 protein: CASSYSLLPGRRYEQYF
CDR3 DNA: TGTGCCAGCAGTTACTCGCTCCTACCGGGTCGCCGCTACGAGCAGTACTTC
D gene: .
V gene: TRBV2
clone size: .
J gene: TRBJ2-7

CDR3 protein: CASRGALGTEAFF
CDR3 DNA: TGTGCCAGCAGGGGGGCATTAGGCACTGAAGCTTTCTTT
D gene: .
V gene: TRBV3-1
clone size: .
J gene: TRBJ1-1

CDR3 protein: CASSLAQGSRPQHF
CDR3 DNA: TGTGCCAGCAGCTTGGCCCAGGGGTCACGGCCCCAGCATTTT
D gene: .
V gene: TRBV5-6
clone size: many
J gene: TRBJ1-5

CDR3 protein: CASSIEGIYGYTF
CDR3 DNA: TGTGCCAGCAGCATTGAGGGGATTTATGGCTACACCTTC
D gene: .
V gene: TRBV11-2
clone size: few
J gene: TRBJ1-2

CDR3 protein: CASSLARGRQPQHF
CDR3 DNA: TGTGCCAGCAGTTTAGCTCGGGGTCGACAGCCCCAGCATTTT
D gene: .
V gene: TRBV12-3/TRBV12-4
clone size: many
J gene: TRBJ1-5

CDR3 protein: CASSTGQGNGYTF
CDR3 DNA: TGTGCCAGCAGCACAGGACAGGGAAATGGCTACACCTTC
D gene: TRBD1
V gene: TRBV9
clone size: .
J gene: TRBJ1-2

CDR3 protein: CASSLSPGSTEAFF
CDR3 DNA: TGTGCCAGCAGCTTATCTCCGGGAAGCACTGAAGCTTTCTTT
D gene: .
V gene: TRBV7-9
clone size: many
J gene: TRBJ1-1

CDR3 protein: CASSLLRRRQGQSNYGYTF
CDR3 DNA: TGCGCCAGCAGCTTACTTCGCAGGAGACAGGGGCAATCTAACTATGGCTACACCTTC
D gene: TRBD1
V gene: TRBV5-1
clone size: .
J gene: TRBJ1-2

CDR3 protein: CASSYGVRGRTEAFF
CDR3 DNA: TGTGCCAGCAGTTACGGGGTCCGGGGTCGGACTGAAGCTTTCTTT
D gene: .
V gene: TRBV6-5
clone size: .
J gene: TRBJ1-1

CDR3 protein: CASSSSLAGLQETQYF
CDR3 DNA: TGTGCCAGCAGCTCCAGCCTAGCGGGGCTGCAAGAGACCCAGTACTTC
D gene: TRBD2
V gene: TRBV7-9
clone size: .
J gene: TRBJ2-5

CDR3 protein: CASSLGQGAAGNTIYF
CDR3 DNA: TGTGCCAGCAGCCTGGGACAGGGGGCGGCGGGAAACACCATATATTTT
D gene: TRBD1
V gene: TRBV7-2
clone size: .
J gene: TRBJ1-3

CDR3 protein: CASSSTTSYEQYF
CDR3 DNA: TGCGCCAGCAGTAGTACGACAAGCTACGAGCAGTACTTC
D gene: .
V gene: TRBV10-1
clone size: many
J gene: TRBJ2-7

CDR3 protein: CASSLRTPPREQYF
CDR3 DNA: TGTGCCAGCAGTTTGAGGACCCCCCCTAGGGAGCAGTACTTC
D gene: .
V gene: TRBV6-5
clone size: few
J gene: TRBJ2-7

CDR3 protein: CASSVTGGFTGELFF
CDR3 DNA: TGTGCCAGTAGTGTAACAGGGGGCTTTACCGGGGAGCTGTTTTTT
D gene: TRBD1
V gene: TRBV19
clone size: .
J gene: TRBJ2-2